This T cell receptor (beta chain) stems from a study of read filtering for tumor transcriptome and immune sequencing. Study in general: After DNase treatment, RNA was made into whole-transcriptome libraries.

The trim removed 3 bases at V and 5 bases at J, leaving 6 bases unmatched. Per germline, CDR1 SGDLS and CDR2 YYNGEE. The CDR3 is 15 amino acids. From roughly 400 ng of RNA, a library with molecular barcoded alpha/delta and beta/gamma adaptors was made. TCRdb ran MiXCR on the reads and lists one entry per CDR3 protein. This table has more than 100,000 distinct CDR3 sequences, about 13% appearing once. Whole-study results and caveats: IR-seq and RNA-seq agreed better without single-read clonotypes. Single-read clonotypes: about 81.9% of IR-seq clonotypes (approximately 3.7% of reads), 74.6% of RNA-seq clonotypes (roughly 43% of reads).

This clonotype appeared a few times. The antigen is not known. Input material: a population of CD138-negative cells sorted from bone marrow. The chain carries TRBV9 and TRBJ2-7; 12 nucleotides line up with TRBD1. The origin of this receptor is a donor at least 40 years old with multiple myeloma. CDR3 sequence reads: CASSAQGQGAHEQYF. In DNA form, the CDR3 reads TGTGCCAGCAGCGCCCAGGGACAGGGGGCCCACGAGCAGTACTTC.